The 2 T cell receptor beta chains below all came from one sample that was sequenced in a study of cytomegalovirus exposure and HLA in healthy donors. PCR was performed using 60 Vbeta and 13 Jbeta primers. TCRdb's table, derived via immunoSEQ multiplex PCR, lists solely in-frame clones and lacks some. This table has some 150,000 clones, about four fifths appearing once. Sequenced material: PBMCs. Receptors originate from a man aged 18 to 29 in good health and CMV-seropositive.

The genes are TRBV28 and TRBJ2-7, with D uncertain. Trimming removed 7 bases at V and 13 bases at J, with 17 bases between. The CDR3 runs 11 residues. The germline V gene has CDR1 MDHEN and CDR2 SYDVKM. CDR3 in amino acids: CASNDTPRQYF. Here the CDR3 DNA reads TGTGCCAGCAATGATACCCCGAGGCAATACTTC.

This chain links TRBV29-1 with TRBJ1-2, with D unclear. V lost 7 bases to trimming and J lost 1 base, with 7 bases between them. There are 11 residues in the CDR3. Per the germline V gene, CDR1 is SQVTM and CDR2 is ANQGSEA. The CDR3 DNA follows: TGCAGCGCCGCAGTTAACTATGGCTACACCTTC. Residues: CSAAVNYGYTF.